This record concerns one T cell receptor beta chain sequence. Its antigen is still unknown. From the reads, TCRdb called clonotypes with MiXCR, one entry per CDR3 protein. The sample includes 680,000 or so distinct CDR3 sequences, about 33% of them seen just once. The entry originates in a study of T cell repertoires in cytomegalovirus infection. Study as a whole: Newly reported HLA-C-restricted and thoroughly characterized HLA-B-restricted CMV epitopes were employed.

CDR3 length equals 17 residues. V shed 3 bases and J 0 bases; nucleotides not matched to a gene: 6. The rearrangement links TRBV12-3 or TRBV12-4 to TRBJ2-1; the match to TRBD2 covers 9 bases. This sequence was found in a human donor in good health (CMV status not recorded). Some clones in this sample may be carry-over from other donors' samples. Sequencing was performed on cultured PBMCs, taken from culture after CMV antigen stimulation. As DNA, the CDR3 is TGTGCCAGCAGTTTGGTGTCTAGCGGGACCTCCTACAATGAGCAGTTCTTC. Translation: CASSLVSSGTSYNEQFF.